Shown below are 17 T cell receptor beta chains from a single sample sequenced in a study of immune evolution from preneoplasia to lung adenocarcinoma. The method was immunoSEQ multiplex PCR; TCRdb's version includes in-frame clones alone and lacks a portion of them. Of around 4,100 clones listed, about 86% are singletons. Source material: FFPE minimally invasive lung adenocarcinoma tissue. The origin of the receptors is a person aged 70 to 85 with lung adenocarcinoma.

This chain joins TRBV7-6 and TRBJ2-3; 7 bases line up with TRBD1. The germline V gene encodes CDR1 SGHVS and CDR2 FNYEAQ. The CDR3 runs to 15 residues. Unmatched junction bases numbered 2, after V lost 0 bases and J lost 2 bases. CDR3: CASSLATGATDTQYF. The DNA of the CDR3 is TGTGCCAGCAGCTTAGCAACAGGGGCCACAGATACGCAGTATTTT.

The chain links TRBV2 to TRBJ1-6; possible D gene TRBD1, 6 bases. The CDR3 has 13 residues. The V end was cut by 8 bases, the J end by 7 bases, with 12 bases between. Germline CDR1 is SNHLY and CDR2 is FYNNEI. CDR3 in amino acids: CASLDRRNSPLHF. The CDR3 region has the DNA TGTGCCAGCCTGGACAGACGAAATTCACCCCTCCACTTT.

The V and J genes are TRBV18 and TRBJ1-6; D perhaps matches TRBD1 (5 bases). V gave up 3 bases and J gave up 10 bases, with 16 bases separating them. The germline CDR1 and CDR2 sequences are KGHSH and LQKENI. The CDR3 sequence is 15 residues long. As DNA, the CDR3 is TGTGCCAGCTCACCTAGGGGAGGGACGGACTCACCCCTCCACTTT. Its protein is CASSPRGGTDSPLHF.

The rearrangement joins TRBV6-1 to TRBJ1-1, with D possibly matching TRBD1 (6 bases). The CDR3 runs 14 residues. V was clipped by 9 bases and J by 5 bases, with 19 bases between them. Germline V gives CDR1 MNHNS, CDR2 SASEGT. Here the CDR3 reads CASKLTGGATEAFF. The DNA of the CDR3 is TGTGCCAGTAAACTTACGGGGGGGGCAACTGAAGCTTTCTTT.

The V gene is TRBV4-1, the J gene TRBJ1-1; no firm D call. CDR3 length: 16 residues. The ends were cut back, 1 base at V and 0 bases at J, with 12 bases in the middle. The V gene's germline CDR1 is MGHRA and CDR2 YSYEKL. CDR3 coding DNA: TGCGCCAGCAGCCAAGGCAAGGGCGTTATGAACACTGAAGCTTTCTTT. It codes for CASSQGKGVMNTEAFF.

This chain joins TRBV7-6 and TRBJ2-5, with 13 bases matching TRBD2. The germline gives CDR1 SGHVS, CDR2 FNYEAQ. The CDR3 consists of 18 residues. Unmatched junction bases numbered 11, after V lost 2 bases and J lost 5 bases. Written as DNA, the CDR3 is TGTGCCAGCAGCTTATCAACGGTACTAGCGGGGGGGCCGGAGACCCAGTACTTC. Its translation: CASSLSTVLAGGPETQYF.

In this sample, this clone is large. The V and J genes are TRBV4-2 and TRBJ2-7; the D is unclear. With 4 bases removed from V and 0 bases from J, the gap between germline ends came to 13 bases. This CDR3 has 15 amino acids. The germline V gene encodes CDR1 LGHNA and CDR2 YNFKEQ. The CDR3 sequence is CASSRSRVVSYEQYF. The CDR3 DNA is TGTGCCAGCAGCCGTAGCCGGGTTGTCTCCTACGAGCAGTACTTC.

The genes are TRBV6-6 and TRBJ1-3, with TRBD1 as a possible D gene (5 bases). Per the germline V gene, CDR1 is MNHNY and CDR2 is SVGAGI (reference sequence). This CDR3 spans 15 amino acids. Trimming cost V 2 bases and J 2 bases, with 10 bases left between them. CDR3 protein: CASSYGAVTGNTIYF. The CDR3, as DNA: TGTGCCAGCAGTTACGGGGCAGTTACTGGAAACACCATATATTTT.

This chain joins TRBV5-1 and TRBJ2-3; 7 bases map to TRBD2. Germline trimming cut 1 base from V and 6 bases from J; bases unmatched to any gene: 5. The CDR3 length is 14 residues. Germline CDR1 reads SGHRS; CDR2 reads YFSETQ. The CDR3 DNA sequence: TGCGCCAGCAGCTTGATGCTAGCGGAGGATACGCAGTATTTT. It encodes CASSLMLAEDTQYF.

The rearrangement links TRBV6-6 to TRBJ1-2, with D uncertain. Germline V gene data show CDR1 as MNHNY and CDR2 as SVGAGI (reference sequence). The CDR3 totals 11 residues. V was trimmed by 6 bases and J by 3 bases, leaving 5 bases between them. The CDR3, as DNA: TGTGCCAGCAGAAGGGACTATGGCTACACCTTC. Translated: CASRRDYGYTF.

The chain carries TRBV28 and TRBJ2-7; D is possibly TRBD1 (6 bases). CDR3 size: 15 residues. Trimming cost V 7 bases and J 2 bases, with 18 bases left between them. Germline V CDR1 and CDR2: MDHEN, SYDVKM. The DNA for the CDR3 is TGTGCCAGCACCAAGGGGGACATTATAACCTACGAGCAGTACTTC. This gives the protein CASTKGDIITYEQYF.

A note on this clone: Its ends do not fully match the called genes, so a read error is possible. Other DNA sequences in this specimen translate into the identical CDR3. The chain is built from TRBV18 and TRBJ2-6; 9 nucleotides match TRBD1. Germline V lookup: CDR1 KGHSH, CDR2 LQKENI. The CDR3 length is 16 residues. The CDR3: CASSGQGSRGANVLTF. For the CDR3, the DNA is TGTGCCAGCTCCGGACAGGGGTCTCGTGGGGCCAACGTCTTGACTTTC.

This chain connects TRBV15 to TRBJ1-2; D is uncertain. The germline V gene encodes CDR1 LNHNV and CDR2 YYDKDF (reference sequence). The CDR3 sequence is 13 residues long. Deletions cut 7 bases from V and 3 bases from J, with 12 bases between. The CDR3 sequence is CATTSRVDYGYTF. The CDR3 nucleotides read TGTGCCACCACCTCCCGGGTGGACTATGGCTACACCTTC.

The rearrangement joins TRBV30 to TRBJ1-1; maybe TRBD1 (6 bases). This CDR3 spans 14 amino acids. Germline V lookup: CDR1 GTSNPN, CDR2 SVGIG (reference sequence). V was cut by 3 bases and J by 0 bases, with 11 bases left in between. The CDR3 nucleotides read TGTGCCTGGAGGAGGGGGGGATTGAACACTGAAGCTTTCTTT. It specifies CAWRRGGLNTEAFF. The whole variable domain, remainder taken from reference TRBV30 and TRBJ1-1, is SQTIHQWPATLVQPVGSPLSLECTVEGTSNPNLYWYRQAAGRGLQLLFYSVGIGQISSEVPQNLSASRPQDRQFILSSKKLLLSDSGFYLCAWRRGGLNTEAFFGQGTRLTVV.

This chain connects TRBV5-1 to TRBJ2-3, with D hard to call. In germline, CDR1 is SGHRS, CDR2 YFSETQ. The ends were cut back, 4 bases at V and 2 bases at J, with 5 bases in the middle. The CDR3 is made up of 12 amino acids. CDR3 amino acids: CASSQSTDTQYF. The CDR3 coding sequence is TGCGCCAGCAGCCAATCCACAGATACGCAGTATTTT.

This rearrangement joins TRBV7-3 to TRBJ2-1, with 11 bases identical to TRBD2. CDR1 is SGHTA, CDR2 FQGTGA, per germline. The length of the CDR3 is 15 residues. The V and J ends lost 3 bases and 10 bases, in that order; junction bases with no gene match: 8. This CDR3 is CASSFTSGGINEQFF. The CDR3 DNA follows: TGTGCCAGCAGCTTCACTAGCGGGGGTATTAACGAGCAGTTCTTC. Using reference TRBV7-3 and TRBJ2-1 for the parts outside the CDR3, the full variable domain is GAGVSQTPSNKVTEKGKYVELRCDPISGHTALYWYRQSLGQGPEFLIYFQGTGAADDSGLPNDRFFAVRPEGSVSTLKIQRTERGDSAVYLCASSFTSGGINEQFFGPGTRLTVL.

This clone was observed a handful of times. The same CDR3 also results from other DNA sequences found in this sample. The rearrangement uses TRBV18 and TRBJ2-2, with D uncertain. The CDR3 loop spans 12 amino acids. The germline V and J ends were trimmed by 2 bases and 2 bases, with 0 bases remaining between them. CDR1 KGHSH and CDR2 LQKENI come from the germline V gene. The DNA for the CDR3 is TGTGCCAGCTCACCAAACACCGGGGAGCTGTTTTTT. It encodes CASSPNTGELFF.